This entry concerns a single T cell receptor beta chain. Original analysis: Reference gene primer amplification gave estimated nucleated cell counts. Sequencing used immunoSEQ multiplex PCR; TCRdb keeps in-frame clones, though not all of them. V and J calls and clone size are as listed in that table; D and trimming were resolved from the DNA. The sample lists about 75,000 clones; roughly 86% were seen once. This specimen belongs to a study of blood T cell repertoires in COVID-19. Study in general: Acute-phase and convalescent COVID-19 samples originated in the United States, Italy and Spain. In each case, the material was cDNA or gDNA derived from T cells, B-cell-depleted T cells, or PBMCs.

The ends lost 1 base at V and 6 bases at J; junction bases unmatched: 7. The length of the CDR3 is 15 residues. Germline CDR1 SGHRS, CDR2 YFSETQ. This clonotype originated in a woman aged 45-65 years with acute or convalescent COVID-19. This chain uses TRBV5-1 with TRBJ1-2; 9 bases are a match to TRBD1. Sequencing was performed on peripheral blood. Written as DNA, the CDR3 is TGCGCCAGCAGCTTGCCCGCAGGGACAGGGAATGGCTACACCTTC. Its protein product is CASSLPAGTGNGYTF.